The next 14 T cell receptor beta chains were all read from a single sample in a study of blood T cell repertoires in COVID-19. Clones were sequenced by immunoSEQ multiplex PCR, and TCRdb holds only the in-frame ones, with some missing. The sample has hundreds of thousands of clones, about 89% seen once; the top ten hold about 3%. The sequenced sample consisted of peripheral blood. The source is a woman in her twenties or thirties with COVID-19, enrolled during active disease.

This clone was seen only once. This sequence joins TRBV6-6 and TRBJ1-5; D perhaps matches TRBD1 (5 bases). Between the trimmed V and J ends, which lost 6 bases and 9 bases, there was a span of 15 bases. Germline assignment: CDR1 MNHNY and CDR2 SVGAGI (reference sequence). The CDR3 has 13 residues. The CDR3 region has the DNA TGTGCCAGCAGCCATAGGGGCCCAGGGCCCCAGCATTTT. Its translation: CASSHRGPGPQHF.

J is TRBJ1-1 and V is TRBV5-4, with D perhaps TRBD1 (5 bases). This CDR3 spans 14 amino acids. Trimming took off 1 base at V and 1 base at J, with 8 bases between the two ends. Germline assignment: CDR1 SGHNT and CDR2 YYREEE (reference sequence). CDR3 protein: CASSLSGQNTEAFF. CDR3 nucleotide sequence: TGTGCCAGCAGCTTGTCAGGGCAGAACACTGAAGCTTTCTTT.

This chain uses TRBV9 with TRBJ2-3, with a tentative D call TRBD2 (7 bases). Germline V gene lookup returns CDR1 SGDLS and CDR2 YYNGEE. CDR3 length: 21 amino acids. The V end was cut by 3 bases, the J end by 0 bases, with 29 bases between. CDR3: CASSGLKGEPGLSHSTDTQYF. The CDR3 nucleotides are TGTGCCAGCAGCGGCTTGAAGGGGGAACCGGGACTATCACATAGCACAGATACGCAGTATTTT.

There are a few counts of this clone. The V call is TRBV5-5, the J call TRBJ1-6; 7 nucleotides line up with TRBD1. V was pared by 4 bases and J by 4 bases, with 5 bases of the junction left unmatched. This CDR3 contains 15 residues. CDR1 is SGHKS, CDR2 YYEKEE, per germline (reference sequence). CDR3 nucleotides: TGTGCCAGCAGCCCAGACAGGGCGTATAATTCACCCCTCCACTTT. Its translation is CASSPDRAYNSPLHF.

V gene TRBV21-1 combines with J gene TRBJ2-7; the listed D gene, TRBD1, was not tested against the DNA. TRBV21-1 is assigned pseudogene status. The CDR3 extends over 14 amino acids. The chain's CDR3 is CASSNCYSSYEQYV. CDR3 DNA: TGTGCCAGCAGCAATTGTTACAGCTCCTACGAGCAGTACGTC.

The genes are TRBV11-2 and TRBJ2-7; 10 positions agree with TRBD1. Losses at the gene ends were 1 base for V and 4 bases for J; bases not matched to a gene: 4. This CDR3 has 15 amino acids. Germline CDR1 is SGHAT and CDR2 is FQNNGV. The chain's CDR3 is CASSLGTGGRYEQYF. The DNA of the CDR3 is TGTGCCAGCAGCTTAGGGACAGGGGGAAGGTACGAGCAGTACTTC.

The chain joins TRBV28 to TRBJ1-5; no reliable D call. Germline CDR1 MDHEN, CDR2 SYDVKM. Between the trimmed V and J ends, which lost 6 bases and 3 bases, there was a span of 6 bases. This CDR3 spans 12 amino acids. CDR3 residues: CASRAVNQPQHF. CDR3 nucleotide sequence: TGTGCCAGCAGGGCAGTCAATCAGCCCCAGCATTTT.

This chain uses TRBV28 with TRBJ1-1; possible D gene TRBD1, 6 bases. The ends were cut back, 9 bases at V and 1 base at J, with 12 bases in the middle. The CDR3 has 13 residues. Per germline, CDR1 MDHEN and CDR2 SYDVKM. CDR3 sequence reads: CASKRGGNTEAFF. CDR3 DNA: TGTGCCAGTAAACGAGGGGGGAACACTGAAGCTTTCTTT.

The gene calls are TRBV14 and TRBJ1-6; TRBD1 agrees at 7 bases. The J segment lost 6 bases and the V segment lost 1 base, leaving 3 bases of the junction unmatched. The CDR3 spans 15 residues. In germline, CDR1 is SGHDN, CDR2 FVKESK. The CDR3 here is CASSQVTGVNSPLHF. CDR3 nucleotides: TGTGCCAGCAGCCAAGTAACAGGGGTTAATTCACCCCTCCACTTT.

This sequence joins TRBV11-2 and TRBJ2-7, with 8 positions matching TRBD2. This CDR3 has 13 amino acids. V shed 5 bases and J 3 bases; nucleotides not matched to a gene: 3. In germline, CDR1 is SGHAT, CDR2 FQNNGV. The CDR3 reads CASSPSGRYEQYF. The CDR3 nucleotides read TGTGCCAGCAGCCCTAGCGGGCGCTACGAGCAGTACTTC.

The CDR3 DNA follows: TGTGCCAGCAGCCAAGATCCGAACACCAATAATTCACCCCTCCACTTT. Amino acids: CASSQDPNTNNSPLHF. The chain couples TRBV4-2 to TRBJ1-6, with D unresolved. Germline V gene sequence: CDR1 LGHNA, CDR2 YNFKEQ. The CDR3 contains 16 residues. Trimming left V 0 bases short and J 5 bases short, with 11 bases between.

A single count supports this clone. V is TRBV2 and J is TRBJ1-1; the match to TRBD1 covers 9 bases. Germline V lookup: CDR1 SNHLY, CDR2 FYNNEI. CDR3 length equals 17 residues. V shed 6 bases and J 1 base; nucleotides not matched to a gene: 12. CDR3 residues: CASRYPGTGPTNTEAFF. The DNA for the CDR3 is TGTGCCAGCAGATACCCAGGGACAGGGCCGACGAACACTGAAGCTTTCTTT.

This chain joins TRBV5-6 and TRBJ1-1, with unresolved D. The germline V and J ends were trimmed by 0 bases and 10 bases, with 7 bases remaining between them. The CDR3 extends over 11 amino acids. The germline CDR1 and CDR2 sequences are SGHDT and YYEEEE. The CDR3 bases are TGTGCCAGCAGCTTGGCGGGTCGAGCTTTCTTT. Translating it yields CASSLAGRAFF.

V gene TRBV19 combines with J gene TRBJ2-7, with D perhaps TRBD2 (5 bases). This CDR3 is 15 amino acids long. V lost 3 bases and J lost 0, with 12 bases in between. Germline CDR1 LNHDA, CDR2 SQIVND (reference sequence). In DNA form, the CDR3 reads TGTGCCAGTAGTATGCGAGGGATGATCTCCTACGAGCAGTACTTC. It is translated as CASSMRGMISYEQYF.